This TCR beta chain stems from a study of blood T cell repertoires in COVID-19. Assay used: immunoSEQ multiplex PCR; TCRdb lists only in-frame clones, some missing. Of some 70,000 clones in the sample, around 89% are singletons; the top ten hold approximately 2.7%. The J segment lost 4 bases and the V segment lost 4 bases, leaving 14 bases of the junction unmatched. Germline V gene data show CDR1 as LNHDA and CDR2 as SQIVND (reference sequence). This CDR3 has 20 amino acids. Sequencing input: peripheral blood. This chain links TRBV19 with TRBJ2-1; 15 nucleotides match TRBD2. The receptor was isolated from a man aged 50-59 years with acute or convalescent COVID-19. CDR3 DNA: TGTGCCAGTAGTAAACGACCGGGACTAGCGGGAGGTAGAAGTTACAATGAGCAGTTCTTC. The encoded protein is CASSKRPGLAGGRSYNEQFF.